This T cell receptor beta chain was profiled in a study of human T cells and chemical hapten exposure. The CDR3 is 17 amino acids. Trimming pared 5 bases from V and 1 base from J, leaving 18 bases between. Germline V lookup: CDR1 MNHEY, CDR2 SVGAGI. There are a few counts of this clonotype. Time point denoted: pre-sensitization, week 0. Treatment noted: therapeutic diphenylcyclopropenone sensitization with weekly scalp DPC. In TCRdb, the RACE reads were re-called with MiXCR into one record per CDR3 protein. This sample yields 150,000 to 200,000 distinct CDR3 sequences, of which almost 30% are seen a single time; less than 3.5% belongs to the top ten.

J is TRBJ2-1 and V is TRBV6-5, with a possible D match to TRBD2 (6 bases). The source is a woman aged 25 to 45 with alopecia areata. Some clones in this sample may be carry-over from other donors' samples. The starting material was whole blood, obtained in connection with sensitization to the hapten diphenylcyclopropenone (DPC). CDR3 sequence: CASSRDFNSLSYNEQFF. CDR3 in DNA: TGTGCCAGCAGTAGGGACTTCAATTCCTTATCCTACAATGAGCAGTTCTTC.